This record covers a single T cell receptor beta chain. Antigen: not known. With the read ending 3 residues before the CDR3 end, the germline J gene is used to fill in that end. This sample was included in a study of T cells in women clearing cervical HPV infection. Repertoires were generated with immunoSEQ multiplex PCR, while TCRdb's copy carries only in-frame clones and drops some. The repertoire table contains about 32,000 clones. Study-level points and caveats: Each sample's T-cell count was unknown, possibly confounding richness. CIN3+ cases had significantly higher TCR richness than controls; evenness did not differ. Richness plus V gene abundances separated cases from controls with AUC around 0.79.

Dot-blot hybridization genotyped cervical HPV amplified with MY09/MY11 PCR. Germline-derived CDR1 and CDR2 are SGHTA and FQGTGA. The CDR3 spans 14 residues. The germline V and J ends were trimmed by 5 bases and 2 bases, with 12 bases remaining between them. Sequenced: blood buffy coat. This receptor was identified in a woman between 18 and 70 years old with a cervical HPV16 infection that either progressed to CIN3+ or cleared (not recorded which). J is TRBJ1-1 and V is TRBV7-3; tentatively, D is TRBD1 (6 bases). Here the CDR3 reads CASSTTGLNTEAFF. CDR3 DNA, as far as it was read: TGTGCCAGCAGCACGACAGGACTTAACACTGAA. The full variable domain, its missing parts supplied by reference TRBV7-3 and TRBJ1-1, is GAGVSQTPSNKVTEKGKYVELRCDPISGHTALYWYRQSLGQGPEFLIYFQGTGAADDSGLPNDRFFAVRPEGSVSTLKIQRTERGDSAVYLCASSTTGLNTEAFFGQGTRLTVV.